The 23 T cell receptor beta chains below come from one sample, sequenced in a study of STAT3 mutations in large granular lymphocyte leukemia. General study findings and limits: At least one immunodominant TCR beta clonotype appeared in every T-cell large granular lymphocyte leukemia patient.

The antigens these receptors bind are not known. Libraries were prepared by immunoSEQ multiplex PCR; TCRdb keeps only in-frame clonotypes and omits some of them. The sample lists over 30,000 clones, roughly 86% seen once, with roughly 12% in the top ten. Sequences were obtained from peripheral blood mononuclear cells. These receptors all stem from a man aged 55 to 70 with T-cell large granular lymphocyte leukemia. Some clones in this sample may be carry-over from other donors' samples.

The chain carries TRBV5-4 and TRBJ2-5; D gene uncertain. V dropped 2 bases and J dropped 5 bases, with 13 bases sitting between them. The CDR3 covers 14 residues. Germline V gene sequence: CDR1 SGHNT, CDR2 YYREEE (reference sequence). CDR3 loop: CASSFGTARETQYF. CDR3 coding DNA: TGTGCCAGCAGCTTCGGTACGGCACGGGAGACCCAGTACTTC.

The gene calls are TRBV18 and TRBJ2-3; D might be TRBD1 (6 bases). Looked up from germline, CDR1 is KGHSH and CDR2 is LQKENI. Trimming shortened V by 5 bases and J by 6 bases, and 15 bases separated the two germline ends. This CDR3 has 14 amino acids. CDR3 sequence (DNA): TGTGCCAGCTCATCGACAGGCACTGGGGATACGCAGTATTTT. It translates to CASSSTGTGDTQYF. Looking up the rest from reference TRBV18 and TRBJ2-3 gives the full variable domain: NAGVMQNPRHLVRRRGQEARLRCSPMKGHSHVYWYRQLPEEGLKFMVYLQKENIIDESGMPKERFSAEFPKEGPSILRIQQVVRGDSAAYFCASSSTGTGDTQYFGPGTRLTVL.

This sequence joins TRBV6-6 and TRBJ2-5; 15 bases line up with TRBD2. V shed 7 bases, J shed 6 bases, and the junction held 9 bases outside the gene matches. The CDR3 spans 16 residues. CDR1 is MNHNY, CDR2 SVGAGI, per germline (reference sequence). CDR3 sequence reads: CASILAGLAGGKTQYF. CDR3 DNA sequence: TGTGCCAGCATCTTGGCAGGACTAGCGGGAGGGAAGACCCAGTACTTC.

This chain links TRBV6-5 with TRBJ1-2; D call uncertain. Germline values: CDR1 MNHEY, CDR2 SVGAGI. The CDR3 runs 13 residues. V dropped 6 bases and J dropped 4 bases, with 12 bases sitting between them. The CDR3 region is CASRDSTIYGYTF. The CDR3 DNA sequence: TGTGCCAGCAGGGATTCGACAATCTATGGCTACACCTTC.

This clone was picked up a small number of times. The sample carries other DNA sequences with the same CDR3. The J gene is TRBJ1-5, the V gene TRBV6-6; D gene uncertain. V dropped 0 bases and J dropped 4 bases, with 7 bases sitting between them. Per the germline V gene, CDR1 is MNHNY and CDR2 is SVGAGI (reference sequence). This CDR3 comprises 14 residues. The CDR3 protein is CASSYSTRNQPQHF. The DNA for the CDR3 is TGTGCCAGCAGTTACTCGACCCGGAATCAGCCCCAGCATTTT.

The rearrangement uses TRBV6-9 and TRBJ1-1; D gene unclear. V was pared by 5 bases and J by 7 bases, with 8 bases between. From germline, CDR1 is MNHGY and CDR2 SVAAGI. This CDR3 comprises 11 residues. The CDR3 is CASSPWDEAFF. The CDR3 coding sequence is TGTGCCAGCAGTCCCTGGGATGAAGCTTTCTTT.

The V call is TRBV18, the J call TRBJ2-5; D call uncertain. Trimming removed 1 base at V and 1 base at J, with 7 bases between. CDR3 length: 14 residues. Germline V lookup: CDR1 KGHSH, CDR2 LQKENI. In DNA form, the CDR3 reads TGTGCCAGCTCACCACGGGGTCGCCAAGAGACCCAGTACTTC. This codes for CASSPRGRQETQYF.

This chain uses TRBV6-6 with TRBJ2-3, with a tentative D call TRBD1 (5 bases). The germline V and J ends were trimmed by 4 bases and 3 bases, with 11 bases remaining between them. This CDR3 comprises 14 residues. The germline gives CDR1 MNHNY, CDR2 SVGAGI (reference sequence). In DNA, the CDR3 is TGTGCCAGCAGTTTGCAGGGTGGGACAGATACGCAGTATTTT. This encodes CASSLQGGTDTQYF.

This chain joins TRBV5-1 and TRBJ1-2; possibly TRBD1 for D (5 bases). Germline CDR1 SGHRS, CDR2 YFSETQ. Trimming removed 4 bases from V and 4 bases from J, with 14 bases in between. This CDR3 has 14 residues. Here the CDR3 DNA reads TGCGCCAGCAGCCTAAATCCGGGGACCTATGGCTACACCTTC. Translation gives CASSLNPGTYGYTF.

This sequence joins TRBV2 and TRBJ2-5; TRBD1 agrees at 12 bases. Losses at the gene ends were 6 bases for V and 4 bases for J; bases not matched to a gene: 3. Looked up from germline, CDR1 is SNHLY and CDR2 is FYNNEI. This CDR3 comprises 14 residues. CDR3 amino acids: CASSGDRGPETQYF. The CDR3, as DNA: TGTGCCAGCAGCGGGGACAGGGGGCCAGAGACCCAGTACTTC.

The gene calls are TRBV7-9 and TRBJ2-3; D is uncertain. Germline V gene sequence: CDR1 SEHNR, CDR2 FQNEAQ (reference sequence). The CDR3 runs to 12 residues. V lost 5 bases to trimming and J lost 6 bases, with 9 bases between them. The CDR3 nucleotides are TGTGCCAGCAGCATCAAGGATGATACGCAGTATTTT. This sequence encodes CASSIKDDTQYF.

The rearrangement uses TRBV10-3 and TRBJ2-3; D perhaps matches TRBD1 (6 bases). Germline lookup yields CDR1 ENHRY and CDR2 SYGVKD. There are 15 residues in the CDR3. Trimming removed 2 bases at V and 2 bases at J, with 11 bases between. CDR3 region: CAISEGGGFTDTQYF. CDR3 DNA sequence: TGTGCCATCAGTGAGGGGGGCGGTTTCACAGATACGCAGTATTTT.

The gene calls are TRBV9 and TRBJ2-3; TRBD1 aligns across 7 bases. The germline V gene has CDR1 SGDLS and CDR2 YYNGEE. J gave up 1 base and V 2 bases, and 4 bases lay outside the gene matches. The length of the CDR3 is 15 residues. The CDR3 loop is CASSVIGQGTDTQYF. The CDR3 region has the DNA TGTGCCAGCAGCGTCATAGGACAGGGCACAGATACGCAGTATTTT.

V gene TRBV15 combines with J gene TRBJ1-1; D perhaps matches TRBD1 (5 bases). CDR1 is LNHNV and CDR2 is YYDKDF in the germline V gene (reference sequence). The CDR3 is 15 residues long. Trimming left V 0 bases short and J 5 bases short, with 13 bases between. CDR3: CATSRDLGAGTEAFF. The CDR3 DNA sequence: TGTGCCACCAGCAGAGATCTTGGGGCGGGTACTGAAGCTTTCTTT.

The chain links TRBV7-9 to TRBJ1-1; D gene unclear. The CDR3 sequence is 15 residues long. V was shortened by 5 bases and J by 6 bases, with 19 bases between the two germline ends. Germline values: CDR1 SEHNR, CDR2 FQNEAQ (reference sequence). The CDR3 bases are TGTGCCAGCAGCCCCCCGGACGGAGAAATCGCTGAAGCTTTCTTT. This sequence encodes CASSPPDGEIAEAFF.

In its sample, this clone was seen once. This chain links TRBV5-1 with TRBJ2-7; 10 bases match TRBD1. CDR3 length: 14 residues. CDR1 and CDR2 (germline): SGHRS, YFSETQ. The trim removed 4 bases at V and 2 bases at J, leaving 3 bases unmatched. This CDR3 is CASSRTGGPYEQYF. CDR3 coding DNA: TGCGCCAGCAGCCGGACAGGGGGTCCCTACGAGCAGTACTTC.

The genes are TRBV5-6 and TRBJ2-7, with 11 bases lining up with TRBD2. Trimming took 4 bases from V and 3 from J; bases not matched to a gene: 3. The CDR3 contains 14 residues. Per the germline V gene, CDR1 is SGHDT and CDR2 is YYEEEE. As DNA, the CDR3 is TGTGCCAGCAGCCCCGGGACTAGCGGCTACGAGCAGTACTTC. It yields the protein CASSPGTSGYEQYF.

CDR3 in amino acids: CATSRDPGLAGDTQYF. CDR3 DNA: TGTGCCACCAGCAGAGATCCGGGATTAGCGGGGGATACGCAGTATTTT. The J gene is TRBJ2-3, the V gene TRBV15, with 8 bases fitting TRBD2. Germline-derived CDR1 and CDR2 are LNHNV and YYDKDF (reference sequence). Trimming took 0 bases from V and 6 from J; bases not matched to a gene: 8. This CDR3 has 16 residues.

This sequence joins TRBV5-1 and TRBJ2-1; a weak D match, TRBD2 (6 bases). The V and J ends lost 4 bases and 7 bases respectively, with 12 bases between them. Per the germline V gene, CDR1 is SGHRS and CDR2 is YFSETQ. CDR3 length equals 13 residues. The CDR3 DNA reads as TGCGCCAGCAGCCCCAGCGGGCTAAATGAGCAGTTCTTC. This sequence encodes CASSPSGLNEQFF.

The chain joins TRBV18 to TRBJ1-1; D is uncertain. In germline, CDR1 is KGHSH, CDR2 LQKENI. The CDR3 has 13 amino acids. With 5 bases removed from V and 0 bases from J, the gap between germline ends came to 7 bases. The CDR3 is CASSKGLNTEAFF. The CDR3 DNA is TGTGCCAGCTCAAAAGGGTTGAACACTGAAGCTTTCTTT.

This chain connects TRBV7-9 to TRBJ2-6; D might be TRBD1 or TRBD2, each matching 5 bases. V was pared by 4 bases and J by 0 bases, with 13 bases between. CDR1 is SEHNR, CDR2 FQNEAQ, per germline (reference sequence). This CDR3 has 17 amino acids. CDR3 amino acids: CASSWAGADSGANVLTF. The CDR3 nucleotides are TGTGCCAGCAGCTGGGCCGGGGCCGACTCTGGGGCCAACGTCCTGACTTTC.

This clone has a single count. This chain joins TRBV29-1 and TRBJ2-6; a possible D gene is TRBD1 (6 bases). Germline V lookup: CDR1 SQVTM, CDR2 ANQGSEA. The CDR3 covers 15 residues. The germline V and J ends were trimmed by 5 bases and 3 bases, with 14 bases remaining between them. The CDR3 nucleotides are TGCAGCGTTCGTACCCCAGGGGTTGGGGCCAACGTCCTGACTTTC. Translating it yields CSVRTPGVGANVLTF.

Remarks on this clone: Mismatch with germline at one junction end may stem from a read error. This CDR3 is CASSRRGDKFPYGQYF. The CDR3 DNA follows: TGTGCCAGCAGCCGAAGGGGGGACAAGTTCCCTTACGGGCAGTACTTC. The chain has TRBV7-8 and TRBJ2-7, with D perhaps being TRBD1 or TRBD2 (6 bases each). This CDR3 is 16 amino acids long. The germline gives CDR1 SGHVS, CDR2 FQNEAQ.